This TCR beta chain was sequenced for a study of T-cell reconstitution after alpha-beta-depleted transplantation in children. Overall study results and limits: From newly produced T cells came most of the T-cell counts and diversity one year after transplant.

This CDR3 is built from 14 residues. Trimming stripped 5 bases from V and 0 bases from J, with 11 bases between. Germline V lookup: CDR1 ENHRY, CDR2 SYGVKD. TCRbeta library construction was performed incorporating unique molecular identifiers. TCRdb re-derived calls from the PCR reads in MiXCR, one entry per CDR3 protein. Of roughly 490,000 distinct CDR3 sequences in the sample, over 9.5% were seen once. Many counts were recorded for this clonotype. As yet, its antigen is unknown. The sample here was PBMCs, mostly from graft donor cells, taken 180 days after TCRalphabeta/CD19-depleted stem cell transplant. This clonotype originated in a female patient aged 2-10 years who had a stem cell transplant for aplastic anemia, so the T cells may come from the graft donor. The J gene is TRBJ2-7, the V gene TRBV10-3; D not certain. The CDR3 region has the DNA TGTGCCATCAGTAGTCCGGGCCGCTCCTACGAGCAGTACTTC. It is translated as CAISSPGRSYEQYF.